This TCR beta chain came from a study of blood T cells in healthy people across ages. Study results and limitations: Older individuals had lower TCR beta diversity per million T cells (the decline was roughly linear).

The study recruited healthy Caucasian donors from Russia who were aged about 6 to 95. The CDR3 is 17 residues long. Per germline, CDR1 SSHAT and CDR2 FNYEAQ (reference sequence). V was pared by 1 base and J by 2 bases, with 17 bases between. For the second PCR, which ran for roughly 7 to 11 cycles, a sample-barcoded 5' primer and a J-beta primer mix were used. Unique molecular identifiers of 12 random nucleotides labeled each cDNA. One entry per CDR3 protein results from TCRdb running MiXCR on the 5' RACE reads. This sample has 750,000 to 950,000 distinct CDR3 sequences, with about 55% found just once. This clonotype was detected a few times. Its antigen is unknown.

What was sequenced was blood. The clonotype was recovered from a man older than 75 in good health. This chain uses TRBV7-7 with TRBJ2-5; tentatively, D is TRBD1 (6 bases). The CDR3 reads CASSLGPKGVGQETQYF. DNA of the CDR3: TGTGCCAGCAGCTTAGGTCCAAAGGGGGTGGGTCAAGAGACCCAGTACTTC.